The entry below gives a single T cell receptor beta chain sequence along with its context. No antigen is known for it. Qualities for individual bases were not recorded, and no much larger clone is one base off. Including the terminal cysteine and phenylalanine, the CDR3 comprises 15 residues. Of all the DNA, just the CDR3 is kept, 45 bases in frame from base 1. The germline V gene encodes CDR1 MNHNY and CDR2 SVGAGI (reference sequence). V and J are trimmed by 6 bases and 6 bases, and the gene matches miss 11 bases of the junction. The record originates from a study of technical replicates of blood from a handful of donors (TCRdb year 2017). The library was produced with the immunoSEQ multiplex PCR assay. The clones in this table, taken by TCRdb from immuneACCESS, are in-frame only. Not every clone is retained; where verified, under half of the shortfall comes from an unresolved V gene, and the cause of the rest is unknown. The sample data list tens of thousands of clones, and roughly 94% of these were observed just once. The ten largest clones add up to 0.26% of the sample.

This TCR was sampled from a human donor in good health. The chain is made from TRBV6-6 and TRBJ1-5, with 7 bases aligning to TRBD1. Material: T cells isolated from PBMCs. The CDR3 region: CASRPATGSSQPQHF. The nucleotide sequence is TGTGCCAGCAGACCCGCGACAGGGTCGTCTCAGCCCCAGCATTTT.